This T cell receptor (beta chain) originates from a study of technical replicates of blood from several donors. Trimming shortened V by 4 bases and J by 6 bases, and 7 bases separated the two germline ends. Germline values: CDR1 SGDLS, CDR2 YYNGEE. The CDR3 extends over 12 amino acids. Data came from immunoSEQ multiplex PCR; TCRdb stores just in-frame clones and leaves some out. Of 60,000 to 85,000 clones in the sample, roughly 94% are singletons; the top ten hold 0.3% to 0.5%. The sequencing sample was made of T cells isolated from PBMCs. This TCR was recovered from a human donor in good health. This sequence joins TRBV9 and TRBJ2-2; D perhaps matches TRBD1 (5 bases). CDR3 sequence: CASSRGSGELFF. CDR3 sequence (DNA): TGTGCCAGCAGCAGGGGTTCCGGGGAGCTGTTTTTT.